Each of the 15 T cell receptor beta chains below was sequenced from the same sample in a study of PD-1 blockade in classical Hodgkin lymphoma. TCRdb keeps only in-frame clones here, not all; method: immunoSEQ multiplex PCR. The table records approximately 30,000 clones, 91% of them present only once. Stated time point: newly diagnosed, previously untreated cHL patient sample. Sequenced sample: peripheral blood mononuclear cells (PBMCs). The origin of the receptors is a human donor with classical Hodgkin lymphoma.

The rearrangement links TRBV11-2 to TRBJ1-1; D is unclear. The germline gives CDR1 SGHAT, CDR2 FQNNGV. Trimming removed 2 bases from V and 1 base from J, with 8 bases in between. The CDR3 extends over 14 amino acids. The CDR3 sequence is CASSLNPANTEAFF. The CDR3 DNA is TGTGCCAGCAGCTTAAACCCGGCGAACACTGAAGCTTTCTTT.

This rearrangement joins TRBV10-3 to TRBJ2-7; D is undetermined. Germline loops: CDR1 ENHRY, CDR2 SYGVKD. The CDR3 runs to 11 residues. The V gene lost 4 bases and the J gene lost 3 bases, with 4 bases spanning the gap. CDR3 DNA sequence: TGTGCCATCAGTGGAGACTACGAGCAGTACTTC. Encoded protein: CAISGDYEQYF.

This clone showed up just once. The genes are TRBV28 and TRBJ2-5; either TRBD1 or TRBD2 may supply D (5 bases each). Germline V lookup: CDR1 MDHEN, CDR2 SYDVKM. Trimming took 4 bases from V and 3 from J, leaving 18 bases between them. The CDR3 has 16 amino acids. The DNA for the CDR3 is TGTGCCAGCAGTTACCTTCATGGGGCCGGGGAAGAGACCCAGTACTTC. Translating it yields CASSYLHGAGEETQYF.

V usage is TRBV7-3 and J usage is TRBJ2-5; D is unresolved. The germline V gene has CDR1 SGHTA and CDR2 FQGTGA. CDR3 size: 14 residues. Trimming took 5 bases from V and 5 from J, leaving 15 bases between them. CDR3 sequence reads: CASSPRLGYETQYF. The CDR3 nucleotides are TGTGCCAGCAGCCCTAGGCTCGGATACGAGACCCAGTACTTC.

The CDR3 loop reads CASRILNYGYTF. CDR3 nucleotides: TGCGCCAGTAGGATCCTTAACTATGGCTACACCTTC. The rearrangement links TRBV5-1 to TRBJ1-2; no reliable D call. In germline, CDR1 is SGHRS, CDR2 YFSETQ. The CDR3 runs to 12 residues. Trimming left V 8 bases short and J 1 base short, with 9 bases between. Based on the CDR3 plus reference TRBV5-1 and TRBJ1-2, the full variable domain is KAGVTQTPRYLIKTRGQQVTLSCSPISGHRSVSWYQQTPGQGLQFLFEYFSETQRNKGNFPGRFSGRQFSNSRSEMNVSTLELGDSALYLCASRILNYGYTFGSGTRLTVV.

V and J are TRBV6-5 and TRBJ1-2; D unclear. The ends were cut back, 0 bases at V and 1 base at J, with 12 bases in the middle. Germline V gives CDR1 MNHEY, CDR2 SVGAGI. The CDR3 extends over 16 amino acids. CDR3 sequence reads: CASSYSTPRLNYGYTF. The CDR3 DNA is TGTGCCAGCAGTTACTCGACTCCCAGGCTTAACTATGGCTACACCTTC.

This rearrangement joins TRBV4-3 to TRBJ2-7; tentatively, D is TRBD2 (6 bases). V lost 1 base and J 0 bases, leaving 10 bases between the germline ends. The CDR3 consists of 15 residues. Germline V CDR1 and CDR2: LGHNA, YSLEER. CDR3 sequence reads: CASSQGRESSYEQYF. CDR3 nucleotide sequence: TGCGCCAGCAGCCAAGGTCGGGAGAGCTCCTACGAGCAGTACTTC.

This clone came up a few times. CDR3 sequence reads: CASSYTAGRGLDGYTF. The CDR3 DNA reads as TGTGCCAGCAGTTACACGGCTGGAAGGGGACTGGATGGCTACACCTTC. The genes are TRBV6-5 and TRBJ1-2; perhaps TRBD1 as D (5 bases). Deletions cut 2 bases from V and 6 bases from J, with 19 bases between. The CDR3 extends over 16 amino acids. CDR1 is MNHEY and CDR2 is SVGAGI in the germline V gene.

This sequence joins TRBV28 and TRBJ1-2, with TRBD1 identical over 10 bases. Germline CDR1 reads MDHEN; CDR2 reads SYDVKM. V shed 4 bases and J 2 bases; nucleotides not matched to a gene: 4. There are 15 residues in the CDR3. CDR3 nucleotide sequence: TGTGCCAGCAGTTACCCGGGACAGGGGAACTATGGCTACACCTTC. This translates into CASSYPGQGNYGYTF.

CDR3 DNA: TGTGCCAGTAGTATAGCCCCAGACCCTAGAGGCTATGGCTACACCTTC. Protein product: CASSIAPDPRGYGYTF. The chain links TRBV19 to TRBJ1-2; D gene unclear. V dropped 1 base and J dropped 4 bases, with 16 bases sitting between them. This CDR3 spans 16 amino acids. Germline lookup yields CDR1 LNHDA and CDR2 SQIVND (reference sequence). Based on the CDR3 plus reference TRBV19 and TRBJ1-2, the full variable domain is DGGITQSPKYLFRKEGQNVTLSCEQNLNHDAMYWYRQDPGQGLRLIYYSQIVNDFQKGDIAEGYSVSREKKESFPLTVTSAQKNPTAFYLCASSIAPDPRGYGYTFGSGTRLTVV.

This chain uses TRBV19 with TRBJ2-3; TRBD1 agrees at 8 bases. The V gene end was trimmed by 4 bases and the J gene end by 0 bases; junction bases not matched to a gene: 9. This CDR3 region has 17 residues. The germline gives CDR1 LNHDA, CDR2 SQIVND (reference sequence). The CDR3 protein is CASSRDRQTPSTDTQYF. The CDR3, as DNA: TGTGCCAGTAGTAGGGACAGGCAAACTCCTAGCACAGATACGCAGTATTTT.

The table lists this clone with a count of one. This rearrangement joins TRBV30 to TRBJ2-3, with D tentatively TRBD2 (6 bases). In germline, CDR1 is GTSNPN, CDR2 SVGIG (reference sequence). The CDR3 extends over 15 amino acids. Trimming left V 0 bases short and J 4 bases short, with 14 bases between. The CDR3 sequence: CAWSVMLASADTQYF. CDR3 sequence (DNA): TGTGCCTGGAGTGTGATGCTAGCGTCCGCAGATACGCAGTATTTT.

The J gene is TRBJ2-3, the V gene TRBV9, with 8 bases aligning to TRBD2. V lost 0 bases, J lost 6 bases, and 9 bases stayed unmatched. The CDR3 has 16 amino acids. Per the germline V gene, CDR1 is SGDLS and CDR2 is YYNGEE. In DNA, the CDR3 is TGTGCCAGCAGCGTAGTAGGAGCGGGAGTTGCTGATACGCAGTATTTT. Translation: CASSVVGAGVADTQYF. The full variable domain, with the rest looked up from reference TRBV9 and TRBJ2-3, is DSGVTQTPKHLITATGQRVTLRCSPRSGDLSVYWYQQSLDQGLQFLIQYYNGEERAKGNILERFSAQQFPDLHSELNLSSLELGDSALYFCASSVVGAGVADTQYFGPGTRLTVL.

The chain has TRBV2 and TRBJ1-4; a possible D gene is TRBD1 (5 bases). The length of the CDR3 is 14 residues. Germline lookup yields CDR1 SNHLY and CDR2 FYNNEI. The V end was cut by 1 base, the J end by 7 bases, with 10 bases between. The CDR3 reads CASSEDPRVEKLFF. The CDR3 nucleotides read TGTGCCAGCAGTGAAGATCCCAGGGTTGAAAAACTGTTTTTT.

This chain connects TRBV7-2 to TRBJ2-2, with no clear D. Trimming removed 1 base from V and 8 bases from J, with 8 bases in between. Germline V gene sequence: CDR1 SGHTA, CDR2 FQGNSA. The CDR3 extends over 13 amino acids. In DNA form, the CDR3 reads TGTGCCAGCAGCTTAGTTCCCATGGGGGAGCTGTTTTTT. Encoded protein: CASSLVPMGELFF.